Listed below are T cell receptor beta chains from one sample, sequenced in a study of T cell changes during pregnancy in multiple sclerosis. Profiled with immunoSEQ multiplex PCR; TCRdb holds only in-frame clones, not every one. The data show tens of thousands of clones, approximately 96% seen once. The source material was peripheral blood, sampled in the second trimester of pregnancy. All receptors come from a female donor with multiple sclerosis, enrolled in a pregnancy study. CDR3s include the opening cysteine and the closing phenylalanine or tryptophan. The D gene is left open where the match is weak. Size is omitted from some rows. Given values are once, few, many or a class for expanded clones.

. TRBJ2-2 TRBV7-3 17 . TGTGCCAGCAGCTTAAGGCGTGGAACAGAACACACCGGGGAGCTGTTTTTT CASSLRRGTEHTGELFF
. TRBJ1-1 TRBV7-2 12 . TGTGCCAGCAGCTTCTCCAGGGGTACAGCTTTCTTT CASSFSRGTAFF
once TRBJ2-5 TRBV5-1 11 . TGCGCCAGCAGCTTCTCCGAGACCCAGTACTTC CASSFSETQYF
. TRBJ1-1 TRBV2 13 . TGTGCCAGCAGGCCACAGGGGAACACTGAAGCTTTCTTT CASRPQGNTEAFF
. TRBJ2-1 TRBV4-2 14 . TGTGCCAGCAGCCTCCCGAGGGTGGACAATGAGCAGTTCTTC CASSLPRVDNEQFF
. TRBJ1-1 TRBV28 16 . TGTGCCAGCAGTTTAAGCTTAGGGGTCCCGAACACTGAAGCTTTCTTT CASSLSLGVPNTEAFF
once TRBJ1-1 TRBV19 13 TRBD1 TGTGCCAGTCAAGAGACAGGGAGAACTGAAGCTTTCTTT CASQETGRTEAFF
. TRBJ2-7 TRBV7-2 14 TRBD1 TGTGCCAGCAGCCCCTGGGACAGGGAACACGAGCAGTACTTC CASSPWDREHEQYF
. TRBJ1-1 TRBV28 16 . TGTGCCAGCAGATCCTTGGGGGCCCCCGGGATCCCTGAAGCTTTCTTT CASRSLGAPGIPEAFF
once TRBJ2-3 TRBV19 17 TRBD2 TGTGCCAGTAGTCCGCGGGGGGGCGGGAGGGCCAAAGATACGCAGTATTTT CASSPRGGGRAKDTQYF
once TRBJ2-6 TRBV6-1 15 . TGTGCCAGCATCGGGACATTCTCTGGGGCCAACGTCCTGACTTTC CASIGTFSGANVLTF
. TRBJ2-3 TRBV27 15 . TGTGCCAGCAGTCCGCAGGGCTTTGAGACAGATACGCAGTATTTT CASSPQGFETDTQYF
. TRBJ1-2 TRBV7-9 14 . TGTGCCAGCAGCTTAGGGGGGCTAAGCTATGGCTACACCTTC CASSLGGLSYGYTF
. TRBJ2-7 TRBV6-1 12 . TGTGCCGGACAGACAGCTCGAGGCGAGCAGTACTTC CAGQTARGEQYF
. TRBJ2-3 TRBV25-1 14 . TGTGCCAGCAGTGTAGGGGATAACACAGATACGCAGTATTTT CASSVGDNTDTQYF
. TRBJ2-5 TRBV2 13 TRBD2 TGTGCCAGTATAGCGGGCACCCAAGAGACCCAGTACTTC CASIAGTQETQYF
. TRBJ1-1 TRBV7-9 14 . TGTGCTGGGCTTTCTCCCACTTCGAACACTGAAGCTTTCTTT CAGLSPTSNTEAFF
. TRBJ2-1 TRBV19 17 TRBD2 TGTGCCAGTAGTATGGGACTAGCGGGAGGATCCTACAATGAGCAGTTCTTC CASSMGLAGGSYNEQFF
. TRBJ1-1 TRBV10-3 14 TRBD1 TGTGCCATCAGTGAGTCGACAGGGGTCACTGAAGCTTTCTTT CAISESTGVTEAFF
. TRBJ1-5 TRBV15 14 . TGTGCCACCAGCCTTCAGGGGAACAATCAGCCCCAGCATTTT CATSLQGNNQPQHF
. TRBJ2-2 TRBV7-8 15 . TGTGCCAGCAGCTTAGGACGTCGCGAGGCCGGGGAGCTGTTTTTT CASSLGRREAGELFF
. TRBJ2-5 TRBV7-6 17 TRBD2 TGTGCCAGCAGCTTAGGCCTGCCTAGCGGGGGAGGAGAGACCCAGTACTTC CASSLGLPSGGGETQYF
. TRBJ2-5 TRBV7-8 14 TRBD1 TGTGCCAGCAGCAGGGGGACAGGGGGAGAGACCCAGTACTTC CASSRGTGGETQYF
once TRBJ2-7 TRBV6-1 16 TRBD1 TGTGCCAGCAGTGAAGGGGACAGCCCCTTTTCCTACGAGCAGTACTTC CASSEGDSPFSYEQYF
. TRBJ2-5 TRBV7-8 14 TRBD2 TGTGCCAGCAGCCTAGGACTAGCGGATACAACCCAGTACTTC CASSLGLADTTQYF
. TRBJ1-1 TRBV5-1 14 . TGCGCCAGCAGTTCCGGGACTGAGAACACTGAAGCTTTCTTT CASSSGTENTEAFF
. TRBJ2-1 TRBV5-1 15 . TGCGCCAGCAGCGCGGGCGGGTTAGCTTCAGATGAGCAGTTCTTC CASSAGGLASDEQFF
. TRBJ2-1 TRBV19 11 . TGTGCCAGTACCAGCGACGATGAGCAGTTCTTC CASTSDDEQFF
. TRBJ1-5 TRBV7-9 12 . TGTGCCAGCAGCTTAGGGGGAGAGCCCCAGCATTTT CASSLGGEPQHF
. TRBJ2-7 TRBV7-9 11 TRBD1 TGTGCCAGCAGTTTTCCGGGACAGGCTGACTTC CASSFPGQADF
. TRBJ1-1 TRBV6-1 15 TRBD1 TGTGCCAGCAGTGACGTCAGGGGGCGCCCCGGTGAAGCTTTCTTT CASSDVRGRPGEAFF
once TRBJ2-7 TRBV9 14 . TGTGCCAGCAGCGTAACAGGGAGCTCCTACGAGCAGTACTTC CASSVTGSSYEQYF
. TRBJ2-3 TRBV7-9 12 . TGTGCCGGCGGTTCAGGGACAGATACGCAGTATTTT CAGGSGTDTQYF
. TRBJ1-2 TRBV18 16 TRBD1 TGTGCCAGCTCACCAGGACAGGGCGCCTTGAACTATGGCTACACCTTC CASSPGQGALNYGYTF
. TRBJ1-1 TRBV9 17 . TGTGCCAGCACCGAACAGCAGGGAGGGCCAATGAACACTGAAGCTTTCTTT CASTEQQGGPMNTEAFF
once TRBJ1-3 TRBV7-8 15 . TGTGCCAGCAGCCGCGAGCGTATCTCTGGAAACACCATATATTTT CASSRERISGNTIYF
. TRBJ2-2 TRBV28 16 . TGTGCCAGCATCTCCACGGGCAGGGTCTCGGCCGGGGAGCTGTTTTTT CASISTGRVSAGELFF
. TRBJ1-2 TRBV6-1 15 . TGTGCCAGCAGTGAACTGTCCTGGCAGGCTTATGGCTACACCTTC CASSELSWQAYGYTF
. TRBJ1-1 TRBV5-1 14 TRBD1 TGCGCCAGCAGCCGACAGGGGTCGGATACTGAAGCTTTCTTT CASSRQGSDTEAFF
once TRBJ2-3 TRBV4-1 14 . TGCGCCAGCAGCCAAGTTCCTAGCACAGATACGCAGTATTTT CASSQVPSTDTQYF
. TRBJ1-4 TRBV7-6 17 . TGTGCCAGCAGCTTAGAACTGGTTCTCGCAACTAATGAAAAACTGTTTTTT CASSLELVLATNEKLFF
. TRBJ1-5 TRBV7-9 14 . TGTGCCAGCAGCGCCACAGGGAGCAATCAGCCCCAGCATTTT CASSATGSNQPQHF
. TRBJ1-4 TRBV4-3 13 . TGCGCCAGCAGCCAAGATGCGTGGGAAAAACTGTTTTTT CASSQDAWEKLFF
. TRBJ2-3 TRBV18 19 TRBD1 TGTGCCAGCTCACCTGGACAGGGCGGTTGGGCGAAGAGCACAGATACGCAGTATTTT CASSPGQGGWAKSTDTQYF
. TRBJ2-5 TRBV18 15 TRBD1 TGTGCCAGCTCACCCCGGGACAGCGAAAAAGAGACCCAGTACTTC CASSPRDSEKETQYF
. TRBJ2-3 TRBV18 14 . TGTGCCAGCTCATTAATTTCTAGCACAGATACGCAGTATTTT CASSLISSTDTQYF
. TRBJ2-6 TRBV7-3 15 . TGTGCCAGCAGCGGGGGGGCTACGGGGGCCAACGTCCTGACTTTC CASSGGATGANVLTF
. TRBJ2-2 TRBV5-1 15 . TGCGCCAGCAGCTTGGAGGGGGGGTTCACCGGGGAGCTGTTTTTT CASSLEGGFTGELFF
. TRBJ1-3 TRBV6-5 13 . TGTGCCAGCTACAGGGTTTCTGGAAACACCATATATTTT CASYRVSGNTIYF
. TRBJ2-7 TRBV6-6 13 . TGTGCCAGCAGCTATACAGGGATGGGCGAGCAGTACTTC CASSYTGMGEQYF
. TRBJ2-7 TRBV12-5 12 . TGTGCTAGTGGCCCGGGGGGCGACGAGCAGTACTTC CASGPGGDEQYF